What follows are 21 T cell receptor beta chains derived from one specimen sequenced in a study of OX40 agonist ivuxolimab in advanced cancers. Using immunoSEQ multiplex PCR, the repertoire was profiled, and TCRdb retains in-frame clones only, with some absent. The sample has around 90,000 clones, 90% to 95% seen once. Sequenced material: CD4+ or CD8+ T cells sorted from blood, taken in a trial of the OX40 agonist ivuxolimab. The receptor source for this set is an adult with an advanced solid tumor such as melanoma, head and neck, liver or kidney cancer.

The V gene is TRBV7-2, the J gene TRBJ2-7, with D perhaps matching TRBD1 or TRBD2 (6 bases each). CDR3 length: 12 residues. The germline CDR1 and CDR2 sequences are SGHTA and FQGNSA. V gave up 1 base and J gave up 12 bases, with 13 bases separating them. The CDR3 DNA sequence: TGTGCCAGCAGCTTAGTCGGGGGCCATCCGTACTTC. It codes for CASSLVGGHPYF.

The chain is built from TRBV2 and TRBJ2-5; tentative D call: TRBD2 (5 bases). This CDR3 has 13 residues. The germline gives CDR1 SNHLY, CDR2 FYNNEI. V was clipped by 3 bases and J by 6 bases, with 11 bases between them. The CDR3 nucleotides are TGTGCCAGCAGTGAGGTAGCGTTGAAGACCCAGTACTTC. Residues: CASSEVALKTQYF. Full variable domain (outside the CDR3, taken from reference TRBV2 and TRBJ2-5): EPEVTQTPSHQVTQMGQEVILRCVPISNHLYFYWYRQILGQKVEFLVSFYNNEISEKSEIFDDQFSVERPDGSNFTLKIRSTKLEDSAMYFCASSEVALKTQYFGPGTRLLVL.

The chain links TRBV14 to TRBJ2-7; 9 nucleotides match TRBD1. This CDR3 spans 13 amino acids. In germline, CDR1 is SGHDN, CDR2 FVKESK. V lost 6 bases to trimming and J lost 4 bases; unmatched junction nucleotides: 4. CDR3 in DNA: TGTGCCAGCAGTCGGGACAGGGAGTACGAGCAGTACTTC. Protein: CASSRDREYEQYF.

The rearrangement uses TRBV7-2 and TRBJ2-1, with D uncertain. CDR1 and CDR2 from the germline V gene are SGHTA and FQGNSA. The CDR3 has 14 amino acids. V gave up 4 bases and J gave up 9 bases, with 16 bases separating them. CDR3 protein: CASSSTLPHPEQFF. The CDR3 nucleotides read TGTGCCAGCAGCTCGACACTCCCCCACCCTGAGCAGTTCTTC.

The chain recombines TRBV28 with TRBJ2-1; a weak D match, TRBD2 (5 bases). This CDR3 comprises 15 residues. Germline V lookup: CDR1 MDHEN, CDR2 SYDVKM. Trimming took 3 bases from V and 4 from J, leaving 13 bases between them. CDR3 coding DNA: TGTGCCAGCAGTTTTGAGGCTAGCAAGTACAATGAGCAGTTCTTC. Translating it yields CASSFEASKYNEQFF.

For the CDR3, the DNA is TGTGCCAGCAGCTCGGGCAGGGTGCCCAGCACAGATACGCAGTATTTT. Translated, it gives CASSSGRVPSTDTQYF. The rearrangement uses TRBV7-9 and TRBJ2-3, with D possibly matching TRBD1 (5 bases). The CDR3 extends over 16 amino acids. Trimming took 4 bases from V and 0 from J, leaving 14 bases between them. Germline V CDR1 and CDR2: SEHNR, FQNEAQ (reference sequence).

A single count supports this clone. The chain is built from TRBV27 and TRBJ1-2; TRBD1 matches 8 bases. This CDR3 has 14 amino acids. CDR1 is MNHEY, CDR2 SMNVEV, per germline (reference sequence). The V and J ends lost 5 bases and 6 bases, in that order; junction bases with no gene match: 8. The CDR3 DNA reads TGTGCCAGCAGTCTTAGACAGGGGTTTGATGGCTACACCTTC. Protein: CASSLRQGFDGYTF.

The chain combines TRBV27 with TRBJ2-5; no clear D gene. The CDR3 runs to 13 residues. Per the germline V gene, CDR1 is MNHEY and CDR2 is SMNVEV (reference sequence). With 3 bases removed from V and 2 bases from J, the gap between germline ends came to 7 bases. CDR3 coding DNA: TGTGCCAGCAGTTTGCTAATACAAGAGACCCAGTACTTC. It specifies CASSLLIQETQYF.

The chain joins TRBV28 to TRBJ1-2; D not resolved. The germline V gene has CDR1 MDHEN and CDR2 SYDVKM. This CDR3 is 13 amino acids long. Trimming took 0 bases from V and 7 from J, leaving 9 bases between them. CDR3 sequence reads: CASSLWVVGGYTF. The CDR3 DNA reads as TGTGCCAGCAGTTTATGGGTGGTAGGTGGCTACACCTTC.

The rearrangement uses TRBV6-1 and TRBJ1-4; TRBD1 matches at 9 bases. The germline V gene encodes CDR1 MNHNS and CDR2 SASEGT. The CDR3 spans 15 residues. Trimming at V came to 5 bases and at J to 2 bases, leaving 3 bases not matched to a gene. Here the CDR3 DNA reads TGTGCCAGCAGTAGGGACAGGGTCACTAATGAAAAACTGTTTTTT. Its translation is CASSRDRVTNEKLFF.

The V and J genes are TRBV4-1 and TRBJ2-1; D remains ambiguous. CDR3 length equals 16 residues. In germline, CDR1 is MGHRA, CDR2 YSYEKL. V gave up 4 bases and J gave up 3 bases, with 16 bases separating them. The chain's CDR3 is CASSPLGRAVYNEQFF. As DNA, the CDR3 is TGCGCCAGCAGCCCCTTAGGACGGGCCGTCTACAATGAGCAGTTCTTC.

The chain uses TRBV7-8 and TRBJ1-5, with a possible D match to TRBD1 (6 bases). The CDR3 is 18 residues long. Trimming cost V 5 bases and J 2 bases, with 22 bases left between them. Germline assignment: CDR1 SGHVS and CDR2 FQNEAQ. CDR3 DNA: TGTGCCAGCAGCCCACTGGGGGGCGGAACAACCGGCAATCAGCCCCAGCATTTT. This gives the protein CASSPLGGGTTGNQPQHF.

Notes on this clone: One end of the junction varies from germline; a read error may be responsible. The chain is built from TRBV30 and TRBJ1-2; D not certain. CDR3 size: 11 residues. Germline CDR1 GTSNPN, CDR2 SVGIG (reference sequence). The CDR3 DNA sequence: TGTGCCGCCAGAGGGTATTTTGGCTGCACCTTC. This sequence encodes CAARGYFGCTF.

The chain recombines TRBV7-3 with TRBJ2-3; 8 bases line up with TRBD1. CDR1 and CDR2 (germline): SGHTA, FQGTGA. The CDR3 covers 15 residues. V shed 2 bases and J 6 bases; nucleotides not matched to a gene: 7. DNA for the CDR3: TGTGCCAGCAGCTTATTCCCAGGGGGCGTCGATACGCAGTATTTT. Translating gives CASSLFPGGVDTQYF. The full variable domain, completed using reference TRBV7-3 and TRBJ2-3, is GAGVSQTPSNKVTEKGKYVELRCDPISGHTALYWYRQSLGQGPEFLIYFQGTGAADDSGLPNDRFFAVRPEGSVSTLKIQRTERGDSAVYLCASSLFPGGVDTQYFGPGTRLTVL.

Written as DNA, the CDR3 is TGTGCCAGCAGTCCGCGCGAGGGGGCTGAAGCTTTCTTT. It codes for CASSPREGAEAFF. V usage is TRBV28 and J usage is TRBJ1-1; D is possibly TRBD1 (6 bases). The V and J ends lost 5 bases and 6 bases respectively, with 13 bases between them. The CDR3 is made up of 13 amino acids. Germline values: CDR1 MDHEN, CDR2 SYDVKM.

The rearrangement uses TRBV28 and TRBJ2-2, with 9 bases aligning to TRBD1. This CDR3 is built from 15 residues. The junction had 3 bases not matched to a gene; V was cut back by 6 bases and J by 1 base. Germline-derived CDR1 and CDR2 are MDHEN and SYDVKM. CDR3 nucleotides: TGTGCCAGCAGGACGGGACAGGGGAACACCGGGGAGCTGTTTTTT. Translated, it gives CASRTGQGNTGELFF. Full variable domain (remainder filled in from reference TRBV28 and TRBJ2-2): DVKVTQSSRYLVKRTGEKVFLECVQDMDHENMFWYRQDPGLGLRLIYFSYDVKMKEKGDIPEGYSVSREKKERFSLILESASTNQTSMYLCASRTGQGNTGELFFGEGSRLTVL.

The chain joins TRBV7-9 to TRBJ2-7, with D tentatively TRBD1 (6 bases). The V and J ends lost 1 base and 2 bases respectively, with 15 bases between them. The germline CDR1 and CDR2 sequences are SEHNR and FQNEAQ (reference sequence). The CDR3 covers 16 residues. DNA for the CDR3: TGTGCCAGCAGCTTAGTTATGGGAAAGGGGGCCTACGAGCAGTACTTC. This codes for CASSLVMGKGAYEQYF. The variable domain in full, completed from reference TRBV7-9 and TRBJ2-7, reads DTGVSQNPRHKITKRGQNVTFRCDPISEHNRLYWYRQTLGQGPEFLTYFQNEAQLEKSRLLSDRFSAERPKGSFSTLEIQRTEQGDSAMYLCASSLVMGKGAYEQYFGPGTRLTVT.

V is TRBV5-1 and J is TRBJ2-3; 9 nucleotides match TRBD1. The CDR3 is made up of 15 amino acids. Trimming took 4 bases from V and 5 from J; bases not matched to a gene: 8. Germline V gene sequence: CDR1 SGHRS, CDR2 YFSETQ. CDR3 in amino acids: CASSRTGASGDTQYF. DNA for the CDR3: TGCGCCAGCAGCCGGACAGGGGCTTCTGGAGATACGCAGTATTTT.

V usage is TRBV4-1 and J usage is TRBJ1-6; 9 bases match TRBD1. Per germline, CDR1 MGHRA and CDR2 YSYEKL. The CDR3 runs to 16 residues. Trimming removed 0 bases from V and 9 bases from J; junction bases left unmatched: 6. In DNA, the CDR3 is TGCGCCAGCAGCCAAGATCGCGGGACAGGGACTTCACCCCTCCACTTT. It yields the protein CASSQDRGTGTSPLHF.

The V call is TRBV19, the J call TRBJ2-7, with 9 bases identical to TRBD2. V lost 0 bases and J lost 2; bases outside the gene matches: 5. Germline V gene lookup returns CDR1 LNHDA and CDR2 SQIVND (reference sequence). This CDR3 comprises 16 residues. CDR3 loop: CASSIDLSSGTYEQYF. DNA of the CDR3: TGTGCCAGTAGTATAGATCTGTCTAGCGGGACCTACGAGCAGTACTTC.

The chain has TRBV18 and TRBJ2-3; D is undetermined. CDR3 length equals 14 residues. CDR1 and CDR2 from the germline V gene are KGHSH and LQKENI. With 3 bases removed from V and 1 base from J, the gap between germline ends came to 8 bases. This chain's CDR3 is CASSPVLGTDTQYF. CDR3 bases: TGTGCCAGCTCACCGGTGTTGGGCACAGATACGCAGTATTTT. Using reference TRBV18 and TRBJ2-3 for the parts outside the CDR3, the full variable domain is NAGVMQNPRHLVRRRGQEARLRCSPMKGHSHVYWYRQLPEEGLKFMVYLQKENIIDESGMPKERFSAEFPKEGPSILRIQQVVRGDSAAYFCASSPVLGTDTQYFGPGTRLTVL.